This record concerns one TCR beta chain sequence. This clone was observed once. What this receptor recognizes is not known. No much larger clonotype is one base removed from it; base qualities were not supplied. The sample originates from a study of T cell responses to AZD1222 COVID-19 vaccine (dated by TCRdb to the early 2020s). Background on the whole study: A total of approximately 240 trial participants underwent TCR sequencing, of whom nearly 210 had received two doses of AZD1222 and 26 had received two doses of the MenACWY control vaccine. Trial participants were enrolled by age into subgroups of 18-55, 56-69 and 70-plus years, and approximately 150, 30 and 60 TCR-sequenced participants, respectively, were included in these subgroups.

General study outcomes and caveats: Because no samples from the day 14 peak response were available, repertoires could be characterized only after the peak T cell response. Epitopes outside the regions mutated in the B.1.351 and B.1.1.7 variants were reportedly recognized by nearly half of the unique spike-specific TCRs. Participants were mostly white British, with more females than males. The authors suggested clonal diversity may have been underestimated. The vaccine-associated CD4 TCRs covered the entire spike protein, and the dominant responses fell in regions 160-218 and 743-854. Conclusions about previously exposed vaccinees are limited, since just 5 to 7 AZD1222 recipients were seropositive for SARS-CoV-2 at baseline. Spike-specific TCR breadth and depth rose significantly after two AZD1222 doses compared with day 0 and with MenACWY recipients. In the small 56-69-year group, the increase in depth fell short of significance, most likely because of low power.

The time point tag for this specimen amounts to: about 28 days (+/-7) after the second vaccine dose. AZD1222 recipients whose second dose came at about 4 weeks and those whose second dose came at about 12 weeks were combined into one group, since spike-specific TCR depth and breadth did not differ between the two schedules. The vaccinee samples were drawn from two UK trials, COV001 and COV002, one of which was a single-blind randomized controlled phase 2/3 trial testing AZD1222 (ChAdOx1 nCoV-19) in healthy adults. For TCRbeta chain sequencing, PBMC samples from trial participants were taken at day 0 and at day 28 after the second dose. Reading from cysteine to phenylalanine, the CDR3 counts 13 amino acids. Only the CDR3 DNA stays, 39 bases, in frame from base 1. V lost 6 bases and J lost 5 bases; the stretch between them is 11 bases long. CDR1 and CDR2 (MGHDK, SYGVNS) derive from the germline V gene.

The CDR3 regions of human TCRbeta chains were subjected to immunosequencing. The original methods were these. TCRs in the repertoires were matched against a reference library of SARS-CoV-2-specific TCRs that had been generated with the MIRA antigen-specificity platform. Breadth was defined as the fraction of unique TCRs that were SARS-CoV-2-associated. Depth was defined as the fraction of total T cells that were SARS-CoV-2-associated. Using the MIRA data, each spike-specific TCR was assigned both to the spike region to which the TCR was reactive and to a CD4 or CD8 class. Log10-transformed breadth and depth values were compared by one-way ANOVA with Sidak's multiple comparisons tests. TCRdb re-hosts the immuneACCESS table, in-frame sequences only. Its copies lack some clones; in the studies checked, an unresolved V gene accounts for under half of them, and the cause for the rest is not known. V, J and clone size derive from that table, while D and trimming were established from the DNA sequence. The sample profile shows fewer than 120,000 clones; about 95% of them were found once. The ten most abundant clones make up approximately 2.9% of the sample.

The source is an adult who received the AZD1222 COVID-19 vaccine. Sequenced here: peripheral blood, sampled 28 days after the second AZD1222 dose. Recombination linked TRBV25-1 to TRBJ1-3; a confident D gene designation cannot be given. The DNA sequence is TGTGCCAGCAGAAGAGCGGGGAGAAACACCATATATTTT. Protein translation: CASRRAGRNTIYF.